This T cell receptor beta chain was sequenced in a study of shared clonotypes between healthy human individuals. Germline V gives CDR1 MNHNY, CDR2 SVGAGI (reference sequence). The CDR3 is made up of 14 amino acids. Trimming cost V 0 bases and J 2 bases, with 8 bases left between them. Approximately 210 ng DNA, tens of thousands of T cell genomes, went into each sorted-subset replicate PCR. TCRdb's table, derived via immunoSEQ multiplex PCR, lists solely in-frame clones and lacks some. The data show some 900,000 clones, with 70% to 85% seen just once and over 1.3% held by the top ten. Donors, healthy HIV-negative adults, lacked recent acute infections or vaccinations.

The sequence was obtained from a man aged 18 to 30 in good health. Sequenced input: memory CD4+ T cells sorted from blood. Subset denoted: CD45RA-negative fraction. The gene calls are TRBV6-6 and TRBJ2-7; TRBD1 is a possible D gene (6 bases). CDR3 in amino acids: CASSYSDRPYEQYF. The CDR3 DNA is TGTGCCAGCAGTTACTCCGACAGGCCCTACGAGCAGTACTTC.